This T cell receptor beta chain was identified during a study of shared clonotypes between healthy human individuals. Study information: The study used three CD4 naive, three CD4 memory, two CD8 naive and one CD8 memory plate per donor.

The repertoire was sequenced with immunoSEQ multiplex PCR; TCRdb's copy has only in-frame clones and lacks some. The sample has more than 550,000 clones; 90% are singletons. V was clipped by 2 bases and J by 2 bases, with 11 bases between them. Per the germline V gene, CDR1 is SGHNT and CDR2 is YYREEE (reference sequence). CDR3 size: 14 residues. The chain couples TRBV5-4 to TRBJ2-7; D perhaps matches TRBD1 (5 bases). This clonotype was obtained from a man between 18 and 29 years old in good health. Some clones in this sample may be carry-over from other donors' samples. The sample taken for sequencing was memory CD8+ T cells from PBMCs. Subset described: CD45RO+ cells pooled with CCR7-negative TemRA cells. Here the CDR3 reads CASSFLGAAYEQYF. The DNA for the CDR3 is TGTGCCAGCAGCTTTTTAGGGGCCGCCTACGAGCAGTACTTC. Looking up the rest from reference TRBV5-4 and TRBJ2-7 gives the full variable domain: ETGVTQSPTHLIKTRGQQVTLRCSSQSGHNTVSWYQQALGQGPQFIFQYYREEENGRGNFPPRFSGLQFPNYSSELNVNALELDDSALYLCASSFLGAAYEQYFGPGTRLTVT.